The present TCR beta chain was sequenced within a study of blood T cell repertoires in COVID-19. Study as a whole: Acute and convalescent COVID-19 specimens originated in the United States, Italy and Spain.

The protocol was immunoSEQ multiplex PCR, while the TCRdb copy is restricted to in-frame clones and leaves out a portion. This sample has 250,000 or so clones, with around 87% found just once. Followed over time, Seattle patients had been enrolled while infection was active. V trimming: 4 bases; J trimming: 2 bases; junction bases outside the gene matches: 4. The CDR3 contains 15 residues. Germline assignment: CDR1 SNHLY and CDR2 FYNNEI. The chain links TRBV2 to TRBJ2-1; TRBD1 agrees at 8 bases. The TCR was taken from a woman aged 60-70 years with COVID-19, enrolled during active disease. Sequencing was carried out using peripheral blood. The DNA for the CDR3 is TGTGCCAGCAGTGCGGACAGGGACACCTACAATGAGCAGTTCTTC. It specifies CASSADRDTYNEQFF. Based on the CDR3 plus reference TRBV2 and TRBJ2-1, the full variable domain is EPEVTQTPSHQVTQMGQEVILRCVPISNHLYFYWYRQILGQKVEFLVSFYNNEISEKSEIFDDQFSVERPDGSNFTLKIRSTKLEDSAMYFCASSADRDTYNEQFFGPGTRLTVL.